The 16 T cell receptor beta chains below come from one sample, sequenced in a study of cytomegalovirus exposure and HLA in healthy donors. Primers included in the PCR were 60 Vbeta and 13 Jbeta primers. This table comes from immunoSEQ multiplex PCR, and its TCRdb copy is limited to in-frame clones, with some not included. The sample lists roughly 160,000 clones; around 77% were seen once. The material sequenced was PBMCs. These receptors all come from a woman in her 30s in good health and CMV-seronegative.

This chain joins TRBV11-2 and TRBJ2-7; perhaps TRBD1 as D (6 bases). There are 14 residues in the CDR3. V lost 0 bases and J lost 2, with 8 bases in between. Germline CDR1 SGHAT, CDR2 FQNNGV. CDR3 in DNA: TGTGCCAGCAGCTTAGAAGGGACAACCTACGAGCAGTACTTC. The encoded protein is CASSLEGTTYEQYF.

The rearrangement joins TRBV5-1 to TRBJ2-5; TRBD1 matches 9 bases. Looked up from germline, CDR1 is SGHRS and CDR2 is YFSETQ. The CDR3 is 16 residues long. V gave up 1 base and J gave up 5 bases; unmatched junction bases: 9. CDR3 amino acids: CASSLRRTGGSETQYF. The CDR3 coding sequence is TGCGCCAGCAGCTTGCGTCGCACAGGGGGCAGTGAGACCCAGTACTTC.

The rearrangement links TRBV4-1 to TRBJ1-2, with 11 bases identical to TRBD1. The CDR3 has 17 residues. J was trimmed by 5 bases and V by 2 bases; bases with no gene match: 10. Germline CDR1 reads MGHRA; CDR2 reads YSYEKL. Written as DNA, the CDR3 is TGCGCCAGCAGCCAAACGAGGGGACAGGGGGGATTATATGGCTACACCTTC. Translating it yields CASSQTRGQGGLYGYTF.

The V and J genes are TRBV29-1 and TRBJ1-2, with 7 bases lining up with TRBD1. The CDR3 loop spans 11 amino acids. Germline values: CDR1 SQVTM, CDR2 ANQGSEA. The J segment lost 8 bases and the V segment lost 5 bases, leaving 5 bases of the junction unmatched. The CDR3 nucleotides are TGCAGCGTTCAACAGGGGAGCGGCTACACCTTC. It translates to CSVQQGSGYTF.

Turning to this clone: A read error may account for a junction end that differs from germline. This chain connects TRBV7-9 to TRBJ1-2; D possibly corresponds to TRBD1 (6 bases). The CDR3 has 14 residues. CDR1 and CDR2 (germline): SEHNR, FQNEAQ (reference sequence). CDR3 nucleotides: TGTTCCAGCAGCTTAGATTCAGGGGTCTATGGCTACACCTTC. Its translation is CSSSLDSGVYGYTF.

The chain is built from TRBV4-1 and TRBJ2-5; weak D call: TRBD1 (6 bases). Germline V lookup: CDR1 MGHRA, CDR2 YSYEKL. CDR3 length: 15 amino acids. V lost 4 bases, J lost 2 bases, and 14 bases lay in between. The CDR3 protein is CASSRDDRPQETQYF. Written as DNA, the CDR3 is TGCGCCAGCAGCCGCGACGACAGGCCTCAAGAGACCCAGTACTTC.

The chain uses TRBV28 and TRBJ1-2, with 9 positions matching TRBD1. V gave up 2 bases and J gave up 6 bases; unmatched junction bases: 10. Germline V lookup: CDR1 MDHEN, CDR2 SYDVKM. The CDR3 is made up of 16 amino acids. CDR3 nucleotides: TGTGCCAGCAGTTTACACGCCACAGGGGGCAGAAATGGCTACACCTTC. Translating it yields CASSLHATGGRNGYTF.

This clone came up a few times. The sample carries other DNA sequences with the same CDR3. The rearrangement joins TRBV28 to TRBJ2-7; D is unresolved. V lost 3 bases to trimming and J lost 4 bases, with 7 bases between them. The germline CDR1 and CDR2 sequences are MDHEN and SYDVKM. The CDR3 runs to 12 residues. CDR3 coding DNA: TGTGCCAGCAGTTTTTCCTCTTACGAGCAGTACTTC. Its translation is CASSFSSYEQYF. The complete variable domain, with remaining parts taken from reference TRBV28 and TRBJ2-7, reads DVKVTQSSRYLVKRTGEKVFLECVQDMDHENMFWYRQDPGLGLRLIYFSYDVKMKEKGDIPEGYSVSREKKERFSLILESASTNQTSMYLCASSFSSYEQYFGPGTRLTVT.

This clone has more than one count but fewer than ten. CDR3 nucleotide sequence: TGTGCCAGCAGCGTAGGTCCTAGCGGACTCTACGAGCAGTACTTC. Its protein is CASSVGPSGLYEQYF. J is TRBJ2-7 and V is TRBV9; TRBD2 matches at 7 bases. The CDR3 extends over 15 amino acids. Germline values: CDR1 SGDLS, CDR2 YYNGEE. V trimming: 0 bases; J trimming: 3 bases; junction bases outside the gene matches: 6.

The chain joins TRBV5-6 to TRBJ2-1; 10 nucleotides align to TRBD2. Germline-derived CDR1 and CDR2 are SGHDT and YYEEEE. Trimming removed 0 bases from V and 2 bases from J; junction bases left unmatched: 2. CDR3 length: 16 residues. The CDR3 protein is CASSLGLAGTYNEQFF. CDR3 DNA: TGTGCCAGCAGCTTGGGACTAGCGGGTACCTACAATGAGCAGTTCTTC.

The chain couples TRBV30 to TRBJ1-4; D call uncertain. The CDR3 covers 14 residues. The germline CDR1 and CDR2 sequences are GTSNPN and SVGIG (reference sequence). Trimming took 1 base from V and 4 from J, leaving 10 bases between them. CDR3 DNA: TGTGCCTGGAGTGATGCAGGCCGTAATGAAAAACTGTTTTTT. It codes for CAWSDAGRNEKLFF.

This sequence joins TRBV5-6 and TRBJ1-1, with D tentatively TRBD1 (6 bases). The CDR3 has 16 amino acids. Germline loops: CDR1 SGHDT, CDR2 YYEEEE. Trimming left V 6 bases short and J 1 base short, with 19 bases between. The CDR3 nucleotides read TGTGCCAGCACCAATCACCCGCTGGGGGCGAACACTGAAGCTTTCTTT. The encoded protein is CASTNHPLGANTEAFF. The full variable domain, with the rest looked up from reference TRBV5-6 and TRBJ1-1, is DAGVTQSPTHLIKTRGQQVTLRCSPKSGHDTVSWYQQALGQGPQFIFQYYEEEERQRGNFPDRFSGHQFPNYSSELNVNALLLGDSALYLCASTNHPLGANTEAFFGQGTRLTVV.

A single count supports this clone. The rearrangement joins TRBV6-1 to TRBJ2-1; 11 positions agree with TRBD2. Germline V CDR1 and CDR2: MNHNS, SASEGT. This CDR3 has 14 amino acids. With 6 bases clipped from V and 5 bases from J, the junction kept 3 bases outside the gene matches. This chain's CDR3 is CASSVAGGNNEQFF. The CDR3 nucleotides are TGTGCCAGCAGCGTAGCGGGAGGGAACAATGAGCAGTTCTTC.

The V gene is TRBV19, the J gene TRBJ1-4, with D maybe TRBD1 (5 bases). Germline V gene lookup returns CDR1 LNHDA and CDR2 SQIVND (reference sequence). V was pared by 3 bases and J by 8 bases, with 13 bases between. CDR3 size: 14 residues. The CDR3 protein is CASSIFNQGEKLFF. The CDR3 DNA reads as TGTGCCAGTAGTATTTTCAACCAGGGAGAAAAACTGTTTTTT.

V usage is TRBV6-5 and J usage is TRBJ1-2; 7 bases line up with TRBD1. Looked up from germline, CDR1 is MNHEY and CDR2 is SVGAGI. Germline trimming cut 7 bases from V and 6 bases from J; bases unmatched to any gene: 11. The CDR3 has 14 amino acids. The CDR3 coding sequence is TGTGCCAGCACCTTAGGGACAGTTTCTCATGGCTACACCTTC. It encodes CASTLGTVSHGYTF.

This chain links TRBV30 with TRBJ2-1; a possible D gene is TRBD2 (5 bases). V was pared by 1 base and J by 10 bases, with 14 bases between. This CDR3 is 13 amino acids long. Germline CDR1 and CDR2: GTSNPN and SVGIG (reference sequence). The CDR3 DNA follows: TGTGCCTGGAGTGGAGGGCTAGAGGGAGAGCAGTTCTTC. This sequence encodes CAWSGGLEGEQFF.